This paragraph reports one T cell receptor (beta chain). What this receptor recognizes is not known. No base-level quality is on record; no much larger clone is a single base apart. This entry belongs to a study of OX40 agonist ivuxolimab in advanced cancers. Regarding the research as a whole: Ivuxolimab was an agonistic, fully human IgG2 monoclonal antibody directed against OX40 (CD134), a costimulatory receptor. Intravenous ivuxolimab was administered to patients every 2 weeks at six dose levels: 0.01, 0.1, 0.3, 1.5, 3 and 10 mg/kg. Among the roughly 50 dose-escalation patients, about 19 had hepatocellular carcinoma, around 15 melanoma, 9 renal cell carcinoma and 9 head and neck cancer. In the dose-escalation cohort, 70% to 85% of patients were male, and the mean age was approximately 60 years with a range of roughly 23 to 79. Patients were allowed to have had prior anti-PD-1, anti-PD-L1 or anti-CTLA-4 therapy, and roughly 40% of the dose-escalation patients had previously received checkpoint inhibitors. Partial responses occurred in three dose-escalation patients: two with cutaneous melanoma and one with hepatocellular carcinoma. The point of sequencing TCRbeta in the periphery was to test whether ivuxolimab changed TCR sequence diversity and drove clonal T-cell expansion. The paper covers the monotherapy dose-escalation part of the phase I ivuxolimab trial, which included N of about 50 patients. Overall study outcomes, separate from this receptor: At doses of 0.1 to 3.0 mg/kg, clonal expansion of both CD4+ and CD8+ T cells in blood was seen between baseline and week 6. After ivuxolimab, more expanded clones were found on average in CD8+ T cells than in CD4+ T cells. The antigen specificity of the peripheral T cells that underwent clonal expansion was not determined. In the 0.1-3.0 mg/kg groups, partial responders had among the lowest normalized peripheral clonal expansion, particularly in CD8+ T cells. Low levels of normalized T-cell clonal expansion were also shown by some nonresponding patients.

Patients with autoimmune disease history or receiving systemic immunosuppression were excluded from the trial. In every dose cohort, peripheral blood was drawn for TCR sequencing at baseline, cycle 4 day 1, and cycle 7 day 1. Samples came from an open-label, multicenter, first-in-human phase I dose-escalation trial of ivuxolimab. Adults with locally advanced or metastatic head and neck squamous cell, hepatocellular, melanoma or renal cell carcinoma were enrolled in the trial. Before TCR sequencing, CD4+ T cells and CD8+ T cells were sorted from peripheral blood as separate populations. Trimming costs V 8 bases and J 0 bases, and their ends lie 11 bases apart. The germline V gene (reference sequence) yields LNHDA for CDR1 and SQIVND for CDR2. Including cysteine and phenylalanine, the CDR3 has 14 amino acids. Here the CDR3 DNA is all that survives: 42 bases in frame from base 1. For sequencing of the TCRbeta CDR3 region, genomic DNA was extracted from the sorted cells. The immunoSEQ Assay was used for sequencing of TCRbeta CDR3 regions. TCRdb retrieved this table from immuneACCESS and kept in-frame rearrangements only. Not all clones are present; in checked studies, unresolved V genes account for under half, and no reason is known for the remainder. The sample profile shows roughly 34,000 clones; around 84% of them were found once. About 12% of the sample belongs to the ten largest clones.

Sequencing used CD4+ or CD8+ T cells sorted from blood, obtained in a trial of the OX40 agonist ivuxolimab. The chain couples TRBV19 to TRBJ1-5; no D gene call is confident. This clonotype was sampled from an adult with an advanced solid tumor such as melanoma, head and neck, liver or kidney cancer. The CDR3 region reads CASRSWDSNQPQHF. The nucleotide sequence reads as follows: TGTGCCAGTCGTTCTTGGGATAGCAATCAGCCCCAGCATTTT.